This T cell receptor (beta chain) was identified during a study of Tregs in tolerant kidney transplant recipients. The CDR3 totals 12 residues. With 7 bases removed from V and 8 bases from J, the gap between germline ends came to 9 bases. CDR1 and CDR2 (germline): MDHEN, SYDVKM. The assay was immunoSEQ multiplex PCR, and TCRdb's table has in-frame clones only and misses some. The sample carries 60,000 to 95,000 clones, more than 95% recorded once. The sample in question was CD4+ T cells from blood, obtained before the transplant. The clonotype comes from a human donor who received a combined kidney and bone marrow transplant. This chain joins TRBV28 and TRBJ1-6; D possibly corresponds to TRBD1 (6 bases). The CDR3 spells CASTRTDSPLHF. CDR3 coding DNA: TGTGCCAGCACCAGGACAGATTCACCCCTCCACTTT.